Shown below are 25 T cell receptor beta chains from a single sample sequenced in a study of cytomegalovirus exposure and HLA in healthy donors. Vbeta (60) and Jbeta (13) primers were used in the PCR. Produced via immunoSEQ multiplex PCR; TCRdb's table is partial and in-frame only. The table has some 130,000 clones, roughly three quarters seen once. Input material: PBMCs. These receptor sequences come from a man aged 25 to 45 in good health and CMV-seronegative.

V is TRBV19 and J is TRBJ1-1; D is perhaps TRBD1 (5 bases). The CDR3 contains 16 residues. Looked up from germline, CDR1 is LNHDA and CDR2 is SQIVND (reference sequence). V was shortened by 5 bases and J by 1 base, with 17 bases between the two germline ends. The DNA of the CDR3 is TGTGCCAGTAGTCCTCCTGTGGGGCAGGGGAACACTGAAGCTTTCTTT. It codes for CASSPPVGQGNTEAFF.

This clone was detected only once. This chain joins TRBV7-2 and TRBJ1-4; 7 positions agree with TRBD1. The CDR3 length is 13 residues. Germline assignment: CDR1 SGHTA and CDR2 FQGNSA. The V gene end was trimmed by 5 bases and the J gene end by 14 bases; junction bases not matched to a gene: 11. CDR3 protein: CASSPRGGRGLFF. CDR3 DNA sequence: TGTGCCAGCAGCCCAAGAGGCGGCAGGGGGCTGTTTTTT. Using reference TRBV7-2 and TRBJ1-4 for the parts outside the CDR3, the full variable domain is GAGVSQSPSNKVTEKGKDVELRCDPISGHTALYWYRQSLGQGLEFLIYFQGNSAPDKSGLPSDRFSAERTGGSVSTLTIQRTQQEDSAVYLCASSPRGGRGLFFGSGTQLSVL.

This clone was seen a single time. The V call is TRBV19, the J call TRBJ1-1, with a possible D match to TRBD1 (6 bases). Germline V CDR1 and CDR2: LNHDA, SQIVND (reference sequence). The CDR3 contains 16 residues. With 1 base removed from V and 6 bases from J, the gap between germline ends came to 18 bases. The DNA of the CDR3 is TGTGCCAGTAGTATAGGCCAATCAGGGGATATATCTGAAGCTTTCTTT. Translating it yields CASSIGQSGDISEAFF.

J is TRBJ1-2 and V is TRBV28; TRBD1 matches 8 bases. CDR1 is MDHEN, CDR2 SYDVKM, per germline. This CDR3 contains 14 residues. V lost 9 bases to trimming and J lost 2 bases; unmatched junction nucleotides: 8. Here the CDR3 reads CASGRQGLNYGYTF. The DNA for the CDR3 is TGTGCCAGTGGACGACAGGGGCTGAACTATGGCTACACCTTC.

This chain links TRBV6-1 with TRBJ1-4; 8 bases are a match to TRBD1. The CDR3 extends over 15 amino acids. Trimming removed 5 bases from V and 5 bases from J; junction bases left unmatched: 7. Germline-derived CDR1 and CDR2 are MNHNS and SASEGT. The CDR3 reads CASSIGTGLNEKLFF. The CDR3 DNA reads as TGTGCCAGCAGTATTGGGACAGGACTAAATGAAAAACTGTTTTTT.

The chain is built from TRBV9 and TRBJ2-5; D possibly corresponds to TRBD1 (5 bases). V gave up 0 bases and J gave up 4 bases, with 16 bases separating them. CDR1 and CDR2 (germline): SGDLS, YYNGEE. The CDR3 extends over 16 amino acids. CDR3 sequence: CASSVDGGSRGETQYF. CDR3 nucleotide sequence: TGTGCCAGCAGCGTAGATGGTGGGTCTAGGGGAGAGACCCAGTACTTC.

The gene calls are TRBV7-6 and TRBJ2-7; TRBD1 aligns across 9 bases. The CDR3 is made up of 13 amino acids. Germline V gives CDR1 SGHVS, CDR2 FNYEAQ. J lost 7 bases, V lost 5 bases, and 6 bases had no gene match. DNA for the CDR3: TGTGCCAGCAGCCTACAGGGGGCGCGGGAGCAGTACTTC. This codes for CASSLQGAREQYF.

The chain is built from TRBV7-2 and TRBJ2-7, with 7 bases lining up with TRBD2. This CDR3 has 13 amino acids. Germline V gene sequence: CDR1 SGHTA, CDR2 FQGNSA. V lost 2 bases and J lost 7; bases outside the gene matches: 5. As DNA, the CDR3 is TGTGCCAGCAGCTTAATCGGGAGGTTTGAGCAGTACTTC. This translates into CASSLIGRFEQYF.

The table lists this clone with a count of one. The chain combines TRBV29-1 with TRBJ2-7, with TRBD1 matching over 7 bases. Germline loops: CDR1 SQVTM, CDR2 ANQGSEA. The CDR3 consists of 14 residues. V dropped 4 bases and J dropped 5; count of bases not matched to a gene: 11. The CDR3 protein is CSVAPLTGRDEQYF. The DNA for the CDR3 is TGCAGCGTTGCCCCGTTGACAGGGCGGGACGAGCAGTACTTC.

The rearrangement links TRBV7-8 to TRBJ2-7, with 8 bases lining up with TRBD1. The junction had 6 bases not matched to a gene; V was cut back by 0 bases and J by 2 bases. CDR3 length equals 16 residues. Germline lookup yields CDR1 SGHVS and CDR2 FQNEAQ. The DNA for the CDR3 is TGTGCCAGCAGCTTAGCGGCCGGGACAGGTACCTACGAGCAGTACTTC. Protein: CASSLAAGTGTYEQYF. The variable domain in full, with the rest retrieved from reference TRBV7-8 and TRBJ2-7, is GAGVSQSPRYKVAKRGQDVALRCDPISGHVSLFWYQQALGQGPEFLTYFQNEAQLDKSGLPSDRFFAERPEGSVSTLKIQRTQQEDSAVYLCASSLAAGTGTYEQYFGPGTRLTVT.

The chain links TRBV5-4 to TRBJ2-7, with D maybe TRBD1 (5 bases). The CDR3 sequence is 14 residues long. Germline CDR1 is SGHNT and CDR2 is YYREEE (reference sequence). V lost 4 bases to trimming and J lost 0 bases, with 11 bases between them. The CDR3 DNA is TGTGCCAGCAGCCAACAGGTTGGCTCCTACGAGCAGTACTTC. This encodes CASSQQVGSYEQYF. Complete variable domain (other parts from reference TRBV5-4 and TRBJ2-7): ETGVTQSPTHLIKTRGQQVTLRCSSQSGHNTVSWYQQALGQGPQFIFQYYREEENGRGNFPPRFSGLQFPNYSSELNVNALELDDSALYLCASSQQVGSYEQYFGPGTRLTVT.

The chain employs TRBV27 and TRBJ2-5; no clear D. Trimming took off 5 bases at V and 3 bases at J, with 10 bases between the two ends. Germline V lookup: CDR1 MNHEY, CDR2 SMNVEV (reference sequence). The CDR3 covers 13 residues. The CDR3 is CASSPRIKETQYF. The CDR3 DNA follows: TGTGCCAGCAGTCCGAGAATTAAAGAGACCCAGTACTTC.

The chain carries TRBV10-3 and TRBJ1-1; D gene ambiguous. The CDR3 has 12 residues. Trimming took off 4 bases at V and 8 bases at J, with 11 bases between the two ends. Germline lookup yields CDR1 ENHRY and CDR2 SYGVKD. CDR3 DNA sequence: TGTGCCATCAGTGGTTCTGCGGTCGAAGCTTTCTTT. Amino acids: CAISGSAVEAFF.

The rearrangement links TRBV28 to TRBJ2-7, with D tentatively TRBD1 (6 bases). The germline V and J ends were trimmed by 6 bases and 1 base, with 13 bases remaining between them. The CDR3 sequence is 14 residues long. Germline lookup yields CDR1 MDHEN and CDR2 SYDVKM. The CDR3 sequence: CASSSGTTSYEQYF. The CDR3 DNA reads TGTGCCAGCAGCTCCGGGACAACTTCCTACGAGCAGTACTTC.

The chain joins TRBV15 to TRBJ2-1, with D perhaps matching TRBD2 (5 bases). CDR1 is LNHNV, CDR2 YYDKDF, per germline (reference sequence). Trimming took 0 bases from V and 3 from J, leaving 12 bases between them. The CDR3 loop spans 16 amino acids. The CDR3 DNA reads as TGTGCCACCAGCAGAGAGGGCGGGCACCTCTACAATGAGCAGTTCTTC. The encoded protein is CATSREGGHLYNEQFF.

The J gene is TRBJ2-7, the V gene TRBV28; 10 positions match TRBD1. Germline lookup yields CDR1 MDHEN and CDR2 SYDVKM. This CDR3 has 15 amino acids. The J segment lost 2 bases and the V segment lost 5 bases, leaving 6 bases of the junction unmatched. The CDR3 DNA follows: TGTGCCAGCAGTCCATGGGACAGGGGCACCTACGAGCAGTACTTC. It is translated as CASSPWDRGTYEQYF.

The sample holds one count of this clone. The chain recombines TRBV23-1 with TRBJ1-1, with D tentatively TRBD1 (6 bases). TRBV23-1 is flagged as an ORF with uncertain function. Between the trimmed V and J ends, which lost 5 bases and 4 bases, there was a span of 14 bases. The CDR3 is 14 residues long. CDR3: CASSLRGGSTEAFF. CDR3 nucleotide sequence: TGCGCCAGCAGTTTGAGAGGGGGAAGCACTGAAGCTTTCTTT.

The V call is TRBV7-2, the J call TRBJ2-7; possibly TRBD2 for D (6 bases). V was clipped by 5 bases and J by 2 bases, with 16 bases between them. The CDR3 spans 15 residues. Germline assignment: CDR1 SGHTA and CDR2 FQGNSA. For the CDR3, the DNA is TGTGCCAGCAGCCTTCAAGCGGGCCCTGCCTACGAGCAGTACTTC. As protein: CASSLQAGPAYEQYF.

The chain carries TRBV18 and TRBJ2-5, with D possibly matching TRBD2 (5 bases). This CDR3 has 13 amino acids. V was shortened by 6 bases and J by 2 bases, with 10 bases between the two germline ends. Germline V lookup: CDR1 KGHSH, CDR2 LQKENI. The CDR3 loop reads CASSVRDQETQYF. Here the CDR3 DNA reads TGTGCCAGCTCGGTCCGGGATCAAGAGACCCAGTACTTC. Supplemented by reference TRBV18 and TRBJ2-5, the full variable domain reads NAGVMQNPRHLVRRRGQEARLRCSPMKGHSHVYWYRQLPEEGLKFMVYLQKENIIDESGMPKERFSAEFPKEGPSILRIQQVVRGDSAAYFCASSVRDQETQYFGPGTRLLVL.

The chain couples TRBV2 to TRBJ2-1, with 10 positions matching TRBD2. J gave up 3 bases and V 10 bases, and 6 bases lay outside the gene matches. CDR1 is SNHLY and CDR2 is FYNNEI in the germline V gene. The CDR3 runs 14 residues. CDR3 sequence reads: CATLERGGYNEQFF. CDR3 sequence (DNA): TGTGCCACACTCGAGCGGGGGGGCTACAATGAGCAGTTCTTC.

The rearrangement uses TRBV5-6 and TRBJ2-7, with D perhaps matching TRBD2 (5 bases). The CDR3 is 14 residues long. Germline CDR1 is SGHDT and CDR2 is YYEEEE. V dropped 3 bases and J dropped 7 bases, with 17 bases sitting between them. The CDR3 region is CASSYSGPTGEQYF. The CDR3 DNA follows: TGTGCCAGCAGCTATAGTGGTCCCACGGGAGAGCAGTACTTC.

This clone was found once. V gene TRBV27 combines with J gene TRBJ2-4, with TRBD1 matching over 8 bases. The CDR3 sequence is 17 residues long. In germline, CDR1 is MNHEY, CDR2 SMNVEV (reference sequence). V dropped 0 bases and J dropped 1; count of bases not matched to a gene: 5. In DNA, the CDR3 is TGTGCCAGCAGTTTATCGATTACAGGGGGGGCCAAAAACATTCAGTACTTC. Protein sequence: CASSLSITGGAKNIQYF.

This clone was counted once. V and J are TRBV10-3 and TRBJ2-7; maybe TRBD2 (6 bases). Germline values: CDR1 ENHRY, CDR2 SYGVKD. V gave up 6 bases and J gave up 3 bases, with 15 bases separating them. The CDR3 has 14 residues. The CDR3 DNA is TGTGCCATCAGCAAGGGACTTTCCTTCTACGAGCAGTACTTC. Amino acids: CAISKGLSFYEQYF.

The chain employs TRBV10-1 and TRBJ2-1; 11 bases are a match to TRBD2. This CDR3 has 15 residues. Germline lookup yields CDR1 WNHNN and CDR2 SYGVQD (reference sequence). The junction had 10 bases not matched to a gene; V was cut back by 8 bases and J by 7 bases. CDR3 bases: TGCGCCAGCTCCCAGGCACTAGCGGGAGTTAATGAGCAGTTCTTC. It is translated as CASSQALAGVNEQFF.

The gene calls are TRBV5-1 and TRBJ2-4, with D perhaps TRBD1 (7 bases). V shed 2 bases and J shed 3 bases, with 15 bases lying between them. Germline assignment: CDR1 SGHRS and CDR2 YFSETQ. The CDR3 totals 16 residues. DNA for the CDR3: TGCGCCAGCAGCTTCGCTCGACAGGGAGGCAAAAACATTCAGTACTTC. Amino acids: CASSFARQGGKNIQYF.